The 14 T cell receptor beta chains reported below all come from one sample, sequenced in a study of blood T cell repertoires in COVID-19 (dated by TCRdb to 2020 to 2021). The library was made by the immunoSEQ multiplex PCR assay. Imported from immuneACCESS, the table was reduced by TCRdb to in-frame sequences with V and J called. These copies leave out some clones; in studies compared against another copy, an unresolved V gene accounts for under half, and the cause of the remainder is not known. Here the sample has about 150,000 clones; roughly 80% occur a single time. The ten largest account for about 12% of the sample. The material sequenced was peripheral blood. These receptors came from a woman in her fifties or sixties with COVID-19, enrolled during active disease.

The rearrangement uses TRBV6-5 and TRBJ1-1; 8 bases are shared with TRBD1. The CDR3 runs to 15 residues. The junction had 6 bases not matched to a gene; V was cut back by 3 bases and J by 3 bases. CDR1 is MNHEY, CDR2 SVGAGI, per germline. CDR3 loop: CASSYQGAEDTEAFF. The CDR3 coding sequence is TGTGCCAGCAGTTATCAGGGGGCGGAGGACACTGAAGCTTTCTTT.

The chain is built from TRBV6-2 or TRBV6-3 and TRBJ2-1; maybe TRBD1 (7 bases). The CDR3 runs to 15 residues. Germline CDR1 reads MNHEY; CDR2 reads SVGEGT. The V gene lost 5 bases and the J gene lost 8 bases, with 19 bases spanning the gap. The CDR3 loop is CASSQAGQPIYEQFF. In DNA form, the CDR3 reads TGTGCCAGCAGTCAGGCGGGACAGCCCATCTATGAGCAGTTCTTC.

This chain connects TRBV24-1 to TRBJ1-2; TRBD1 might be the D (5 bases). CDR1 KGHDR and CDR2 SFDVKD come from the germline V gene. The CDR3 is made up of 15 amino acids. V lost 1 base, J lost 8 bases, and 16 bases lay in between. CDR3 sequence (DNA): TGTGCCACCAGTGATTTCGATCAGGGTTTGGAGGGCTACACCTTC. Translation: CATSDFDQGLEGYTF.

CDR3: CASSIPRYYGYTF. In nucleotides, the CDR3 is TGTGCCAGTAGTATCCCACGGTACTATGGCTACACCTTC. The gene calls are TRBV19 and TRBJ1-2; no firm D call. This CDR3 comprises 13 residues. Germline V gene data show CDR1 as LNHDA and CDR2 as SQIVND (reference sequence). Deletions cut 3 bases from V and 3 bases from J, with 8 bases between.

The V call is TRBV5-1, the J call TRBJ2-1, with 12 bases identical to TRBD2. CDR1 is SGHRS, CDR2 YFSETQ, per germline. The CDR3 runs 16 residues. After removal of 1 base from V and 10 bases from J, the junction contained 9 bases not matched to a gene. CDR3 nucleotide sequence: TGCGCCAGCAGCTTGCGGGCGACTAGCGGGAGCGTAGAGCAGTTCTTC. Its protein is CASSLRATSGSVEQFF.

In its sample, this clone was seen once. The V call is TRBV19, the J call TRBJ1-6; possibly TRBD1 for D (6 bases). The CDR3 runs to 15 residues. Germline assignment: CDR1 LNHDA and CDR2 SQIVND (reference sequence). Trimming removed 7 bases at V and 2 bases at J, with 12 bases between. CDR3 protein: CASTTTGTYNSPLHF. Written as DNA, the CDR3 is TGTGCCAGTACCACCACAGGGACCTATAATTCACCCCTCCACTTT.

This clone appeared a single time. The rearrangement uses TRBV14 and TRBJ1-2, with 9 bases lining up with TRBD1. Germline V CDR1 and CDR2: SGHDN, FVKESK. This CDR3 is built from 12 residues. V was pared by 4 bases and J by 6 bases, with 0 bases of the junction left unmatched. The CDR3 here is CASSRDRDGYTF. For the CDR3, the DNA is TGTGCCAGCAGCCGGGACAGGGATGGCTACACCTTC.

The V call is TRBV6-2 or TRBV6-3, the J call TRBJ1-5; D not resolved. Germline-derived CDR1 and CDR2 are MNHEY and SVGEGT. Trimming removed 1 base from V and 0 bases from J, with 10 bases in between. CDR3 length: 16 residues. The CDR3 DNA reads TGTGCCAGCAGTTACTTGACACCGAATAGCAATCAGCCCCAGCATTTT. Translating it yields CASSYLTPNSNQPQHF.

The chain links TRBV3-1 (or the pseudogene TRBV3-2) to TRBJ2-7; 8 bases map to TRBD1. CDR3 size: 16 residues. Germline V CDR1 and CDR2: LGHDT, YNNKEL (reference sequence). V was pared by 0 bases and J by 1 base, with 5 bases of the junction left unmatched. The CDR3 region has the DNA TGTGCCAGCAGCCAAGAGGACAGGGACCTGTCCTACGAGCAGTACGTC. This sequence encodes CASSQEDRDLSYEQYV.

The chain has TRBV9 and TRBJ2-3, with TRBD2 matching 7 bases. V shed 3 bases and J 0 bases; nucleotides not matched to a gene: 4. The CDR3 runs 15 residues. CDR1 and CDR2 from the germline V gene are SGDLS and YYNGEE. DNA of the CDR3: TGTGCCAGCAGCGCGACTAGCCCCAGCACAGATACGCAGTATTTT. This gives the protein CASSATSPSTDTQYF.

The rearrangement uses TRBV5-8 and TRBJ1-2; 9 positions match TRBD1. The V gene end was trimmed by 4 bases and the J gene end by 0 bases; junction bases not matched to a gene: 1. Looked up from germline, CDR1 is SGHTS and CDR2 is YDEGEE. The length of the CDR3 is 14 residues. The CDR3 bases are TGTGCCAGCAGCCGGGACAGGGCTAACTATGGCTACACCTTC. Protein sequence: CASSRDRANYGYTF.

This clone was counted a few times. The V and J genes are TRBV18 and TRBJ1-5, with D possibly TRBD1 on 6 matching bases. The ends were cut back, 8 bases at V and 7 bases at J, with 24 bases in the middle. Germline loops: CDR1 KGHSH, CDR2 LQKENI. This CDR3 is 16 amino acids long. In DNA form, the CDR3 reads TGTGCCAGCGCCGGTCTGGGGGCCCCACAAGGACAGCCCCAGCATTTT. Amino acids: CASAGLGAPQGQPQHF.

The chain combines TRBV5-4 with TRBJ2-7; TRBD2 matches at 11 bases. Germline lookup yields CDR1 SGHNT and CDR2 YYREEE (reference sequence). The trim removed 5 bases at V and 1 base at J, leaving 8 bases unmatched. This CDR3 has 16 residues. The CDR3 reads CASRSGLAGESYEQYF. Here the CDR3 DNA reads TGTGCCAGCAGAAGTGGACTAGCGGGTGAATCCTACGAGCAGTACTTC. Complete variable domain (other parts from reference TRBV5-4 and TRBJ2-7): ETGVTQSPTHLIKTRGQQVTLRCSSQSGHNTVSWYQQALGQGPQFIFQYYREEENGRGNFPPRFSGLQFPNYSSELNVNALELDDSALYLCASRSGLAGESYEQYFGPGTRLTVT.

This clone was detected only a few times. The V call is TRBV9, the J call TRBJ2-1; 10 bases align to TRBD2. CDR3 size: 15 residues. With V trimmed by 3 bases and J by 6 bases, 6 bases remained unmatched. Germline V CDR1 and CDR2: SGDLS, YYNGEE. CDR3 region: CASSDPSGGRNEQFF. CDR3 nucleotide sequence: TGTGCCAGCAGCGATCCTAGCGGGGGCCGCAATGAGCAGTTCTTC.